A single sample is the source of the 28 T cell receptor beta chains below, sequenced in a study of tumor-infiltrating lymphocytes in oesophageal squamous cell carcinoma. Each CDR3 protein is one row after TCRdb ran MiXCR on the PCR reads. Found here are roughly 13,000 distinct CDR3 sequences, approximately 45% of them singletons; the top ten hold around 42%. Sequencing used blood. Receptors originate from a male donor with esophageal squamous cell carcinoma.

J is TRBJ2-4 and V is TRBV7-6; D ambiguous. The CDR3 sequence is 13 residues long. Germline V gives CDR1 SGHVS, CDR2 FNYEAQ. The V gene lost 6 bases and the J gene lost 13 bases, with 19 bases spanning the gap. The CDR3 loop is CASRKSGDGEQYF. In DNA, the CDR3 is TGTGCCAGCAGAAAAAGTGGGGATGGAGAGCAGTACTTC. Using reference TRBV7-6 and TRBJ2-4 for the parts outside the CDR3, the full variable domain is GAGVSQSPRYKVTKRGQDVALRCDPISGHVSLYWYRQALGQGPEFLTYFNYEAQQDKSGLPNDRFSAERPEGSISTLTIQRTEQRDSAMYRCASRKSGDGEQYFGAGTRLSVL.

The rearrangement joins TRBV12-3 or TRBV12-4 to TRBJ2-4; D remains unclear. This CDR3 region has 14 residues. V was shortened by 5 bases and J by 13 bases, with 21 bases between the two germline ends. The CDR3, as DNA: TGTGCCAGCAGTACGTCCGGGTACTACAATGAGCAGTACTTC. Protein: CASSTSGYYNEQYF.

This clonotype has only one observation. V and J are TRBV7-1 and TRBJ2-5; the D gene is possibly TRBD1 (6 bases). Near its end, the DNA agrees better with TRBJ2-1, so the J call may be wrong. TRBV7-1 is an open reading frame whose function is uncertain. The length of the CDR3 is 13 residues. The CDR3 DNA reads TGTGCCAGCAGTTCCGCACAGGGTGTTACCCAGTTCTTC. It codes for CASSSAQGVTQFF.

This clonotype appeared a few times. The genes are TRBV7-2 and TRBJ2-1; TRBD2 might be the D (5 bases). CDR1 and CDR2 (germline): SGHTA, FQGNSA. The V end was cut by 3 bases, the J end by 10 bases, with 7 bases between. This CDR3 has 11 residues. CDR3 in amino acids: CASSLDLEQFF. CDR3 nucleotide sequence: TGTGCCAGCAGCTTGGACTTAGAGCAGTTCTTC.

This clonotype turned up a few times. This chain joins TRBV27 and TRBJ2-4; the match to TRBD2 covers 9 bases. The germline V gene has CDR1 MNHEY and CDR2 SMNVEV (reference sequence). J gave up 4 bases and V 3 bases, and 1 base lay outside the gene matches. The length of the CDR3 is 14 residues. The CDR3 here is CASSLLAGKNIQYF. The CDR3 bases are TGTGCCAGCAGTTTGCTAGCGGGGAAAAACATTCAGTACTTC.

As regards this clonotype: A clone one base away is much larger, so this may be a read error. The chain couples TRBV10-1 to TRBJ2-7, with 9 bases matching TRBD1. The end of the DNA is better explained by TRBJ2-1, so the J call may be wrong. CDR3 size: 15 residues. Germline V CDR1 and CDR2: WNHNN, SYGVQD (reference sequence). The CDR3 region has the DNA TGCGCCAGCAGTGAAGGGACAGGGCCCCTCTACGAGCAGTTCTTC. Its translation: CASSEGTGPLYEQFF.

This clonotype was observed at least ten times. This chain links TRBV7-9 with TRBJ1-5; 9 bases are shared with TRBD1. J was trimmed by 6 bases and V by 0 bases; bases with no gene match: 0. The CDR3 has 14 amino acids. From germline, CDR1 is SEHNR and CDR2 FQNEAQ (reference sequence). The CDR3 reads CASSLAQGAQPQHF. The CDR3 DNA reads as TGTGCCAGCAGCTTAGCACAGGGGGCTCAGCCCCAGCATTTT.

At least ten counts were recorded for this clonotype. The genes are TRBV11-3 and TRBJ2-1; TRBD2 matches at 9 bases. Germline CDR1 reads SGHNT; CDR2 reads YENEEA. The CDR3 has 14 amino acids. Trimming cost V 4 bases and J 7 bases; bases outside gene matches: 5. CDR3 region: CASSWASGMNEQFF. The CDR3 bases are TGTGCCAGCAGCTGGGCTAGCGGGATGAATGAGCAGTTCTTC.

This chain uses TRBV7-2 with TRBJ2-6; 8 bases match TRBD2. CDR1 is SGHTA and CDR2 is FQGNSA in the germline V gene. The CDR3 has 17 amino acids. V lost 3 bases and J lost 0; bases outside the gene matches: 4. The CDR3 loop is CASSLGTRSSGANVLTF. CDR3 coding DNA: TGTGCCAGCAGCTTGGGGACTAGAAGCTCTGGGGCCAACGTCCTGACTTTC.

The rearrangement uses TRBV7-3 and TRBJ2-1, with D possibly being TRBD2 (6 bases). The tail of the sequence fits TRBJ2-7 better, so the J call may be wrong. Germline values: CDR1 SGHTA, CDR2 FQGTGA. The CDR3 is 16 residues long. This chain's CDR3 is CASSLLAGSAYNEQYF. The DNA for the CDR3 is TGTGCCAGCAGCCTTTTAGCCGGGAGTGCCTACAATGAGCAGTACTTC.

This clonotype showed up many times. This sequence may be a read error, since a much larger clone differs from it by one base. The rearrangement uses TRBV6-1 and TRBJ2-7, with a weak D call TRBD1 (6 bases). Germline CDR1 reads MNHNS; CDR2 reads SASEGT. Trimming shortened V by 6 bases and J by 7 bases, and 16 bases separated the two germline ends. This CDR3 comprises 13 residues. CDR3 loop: CASRSQGDNEQYF. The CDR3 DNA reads TGTGCCAGCAGGTCACAGGGAGACAATGAGCAGTACTTC.

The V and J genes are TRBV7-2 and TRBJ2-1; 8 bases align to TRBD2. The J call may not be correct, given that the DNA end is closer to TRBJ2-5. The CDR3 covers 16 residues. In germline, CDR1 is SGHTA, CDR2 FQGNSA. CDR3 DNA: TGTGCCAGCAGCTTAGCGAGCGGGAGATTGCAAGAGACCCAGTACTTC. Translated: CASSLASGRLQETQYF.

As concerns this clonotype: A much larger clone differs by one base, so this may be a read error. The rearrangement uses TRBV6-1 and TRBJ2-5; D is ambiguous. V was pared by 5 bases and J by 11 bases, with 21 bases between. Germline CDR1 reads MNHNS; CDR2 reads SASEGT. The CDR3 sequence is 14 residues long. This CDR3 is CASSPLVSYNEQYF. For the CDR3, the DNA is TGTGCCAGCAGTCCACTGGTCTCCTACAATGAGCAGTACTTC.

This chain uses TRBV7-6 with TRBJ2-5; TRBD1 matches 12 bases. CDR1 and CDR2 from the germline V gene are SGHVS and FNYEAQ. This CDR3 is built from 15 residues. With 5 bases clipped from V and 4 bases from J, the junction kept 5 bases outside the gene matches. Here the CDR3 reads CASSPGQGAGETQYF. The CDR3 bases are TGTGCCAGCAGCCCGGGACAGGGGGCAGGAGAGACCCAGTACTTC.

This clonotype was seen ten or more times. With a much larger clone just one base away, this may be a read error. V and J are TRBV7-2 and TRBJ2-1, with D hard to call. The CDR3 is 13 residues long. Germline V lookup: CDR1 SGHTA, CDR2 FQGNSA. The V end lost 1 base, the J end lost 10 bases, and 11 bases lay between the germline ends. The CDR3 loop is CASSLELTYEQFF. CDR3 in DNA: TGTGCCAGCAGCTTAGAGCTTACCTACGAGCAGTTCTTC.

This chain's CDR3 is CASRDTSGRVHEQYF. CDR3 nucleotides: TGTGCCAGCAGAGACACTAGCGGGAGGGTCCATGAGCAGTACTTC. The chain joins TRBV6-2 or TRBV6-3 to TRBJ2-3, with 13 bases that match TRBD2. The J call may be mistaken, given a closer DNA end match to TRBJ2-7. Germline values: CDR1 MNHEY, CDR2 SVGEGT. The CDR3 is 15 residues long.

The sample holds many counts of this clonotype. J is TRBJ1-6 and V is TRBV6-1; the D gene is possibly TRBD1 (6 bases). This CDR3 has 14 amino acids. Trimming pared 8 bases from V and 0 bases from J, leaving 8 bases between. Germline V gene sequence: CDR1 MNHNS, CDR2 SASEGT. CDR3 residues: CASGGLSYNSPLHF. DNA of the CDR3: TGTGCCAGCGGGGGCCTCTCCTATAATTCACCCCTCCACTTT.

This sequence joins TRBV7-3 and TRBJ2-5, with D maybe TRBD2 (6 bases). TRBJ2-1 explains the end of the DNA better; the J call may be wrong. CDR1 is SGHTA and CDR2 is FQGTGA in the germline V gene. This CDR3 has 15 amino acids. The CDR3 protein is CASSLLAFSYNEQFF. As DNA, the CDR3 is TGTGCCAGCAGCTTACTAGCGTTCTCCTACAATGAGCAGTTCTTC.

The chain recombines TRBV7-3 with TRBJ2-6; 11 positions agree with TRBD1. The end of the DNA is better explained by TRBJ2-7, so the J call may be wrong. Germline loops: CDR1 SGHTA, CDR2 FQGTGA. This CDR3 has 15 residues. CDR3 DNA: TGTGCCAGCAGCTTGGGACAGGGGGGATCCTACGAGCAGTACTTC. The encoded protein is CASSLGQGGSYEQYF.

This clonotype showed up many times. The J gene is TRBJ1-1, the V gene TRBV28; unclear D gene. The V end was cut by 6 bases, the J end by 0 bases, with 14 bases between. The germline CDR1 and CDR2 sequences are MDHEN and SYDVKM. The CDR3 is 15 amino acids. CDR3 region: CASSLARPMNTEAFF. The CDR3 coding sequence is TGTGCCAGCAGCCTCGCCCGACCGATGAACACTGAAGCTTTCTTT.

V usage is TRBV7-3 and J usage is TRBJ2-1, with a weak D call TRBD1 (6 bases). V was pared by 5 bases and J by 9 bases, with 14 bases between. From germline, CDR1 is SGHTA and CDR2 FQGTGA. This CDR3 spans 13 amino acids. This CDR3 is CASSIRATGEQFF. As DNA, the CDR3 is TGTGCCAGCAGCATTAGGGCGACAGGTGAGCAGTTCTTC. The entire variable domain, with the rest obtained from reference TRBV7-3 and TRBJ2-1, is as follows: GAGVSQTPSNKVTEKGKYVELRCDPISGHTALYWYRQSLGQGPEFLIYFQGTGAADDSGLPNDRFFAVRPEGSVSTLKIQRTERGDSAVYLCASSIRATGEQFFGPGTRLTVL.

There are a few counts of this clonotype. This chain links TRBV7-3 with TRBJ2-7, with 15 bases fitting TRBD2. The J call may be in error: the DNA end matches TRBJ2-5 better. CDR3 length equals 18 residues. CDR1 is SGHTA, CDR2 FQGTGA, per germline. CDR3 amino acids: CASSLRTSGRAGTETQYF. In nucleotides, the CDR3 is TGTGCCAGCAGCTTGAGGACTAGCGGGAGGGCCGGTACGGAGACCCAGTACTTC.

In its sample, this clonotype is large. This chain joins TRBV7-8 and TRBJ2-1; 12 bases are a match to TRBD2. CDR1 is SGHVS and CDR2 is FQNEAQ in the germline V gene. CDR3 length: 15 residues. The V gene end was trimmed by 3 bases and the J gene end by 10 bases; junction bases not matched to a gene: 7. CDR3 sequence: CASSFRLAGADEQFF. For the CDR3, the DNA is TGTGCCAGCAGCTTCCGACTAGCGGGAGCGGACGAGCAGTTCTTC.

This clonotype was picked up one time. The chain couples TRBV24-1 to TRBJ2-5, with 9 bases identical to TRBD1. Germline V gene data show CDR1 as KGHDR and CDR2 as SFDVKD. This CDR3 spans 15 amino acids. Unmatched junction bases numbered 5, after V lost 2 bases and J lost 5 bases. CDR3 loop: CATSDSGQGSETQYF. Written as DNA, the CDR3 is TGTGCCACCAGTGATTCCGGACAGGGGAGTGAGACCCAGTACTTC.

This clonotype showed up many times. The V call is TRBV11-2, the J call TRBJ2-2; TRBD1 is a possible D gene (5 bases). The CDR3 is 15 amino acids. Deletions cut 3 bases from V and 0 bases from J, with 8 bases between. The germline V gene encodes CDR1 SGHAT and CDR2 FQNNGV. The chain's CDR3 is CASSLGLTNTGELFF. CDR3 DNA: TGTGCCAGCAGCTTGGGGCTGACGAACACCGGGGAGCTGTTTTTT.

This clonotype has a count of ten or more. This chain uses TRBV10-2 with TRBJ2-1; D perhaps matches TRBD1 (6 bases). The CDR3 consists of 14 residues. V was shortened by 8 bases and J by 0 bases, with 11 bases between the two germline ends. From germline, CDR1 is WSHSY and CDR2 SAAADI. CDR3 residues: CASGGRSSYNEQFF. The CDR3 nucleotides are TGCGCCAGCGGGGGCCGGAGCTCCTACAATGAGCAGTTCTTC.

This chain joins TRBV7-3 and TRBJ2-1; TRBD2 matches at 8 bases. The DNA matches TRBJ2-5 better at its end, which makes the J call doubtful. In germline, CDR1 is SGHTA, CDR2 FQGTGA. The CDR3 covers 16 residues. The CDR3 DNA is TGTGCCAGCAGCTCCACCGGGAGGGCCTTCCAAGAGACCCAGTACTTC. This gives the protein CASSSTGRAFQETQYF.

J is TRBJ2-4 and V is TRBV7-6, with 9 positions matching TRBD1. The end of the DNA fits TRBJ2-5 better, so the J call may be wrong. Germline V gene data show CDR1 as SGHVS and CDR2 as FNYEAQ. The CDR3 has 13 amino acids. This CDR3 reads CASSLGGQGTQYF. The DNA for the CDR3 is TGTGCCAGCAGCTTAGGGGGACAGGGGACCCAGTACTTC.